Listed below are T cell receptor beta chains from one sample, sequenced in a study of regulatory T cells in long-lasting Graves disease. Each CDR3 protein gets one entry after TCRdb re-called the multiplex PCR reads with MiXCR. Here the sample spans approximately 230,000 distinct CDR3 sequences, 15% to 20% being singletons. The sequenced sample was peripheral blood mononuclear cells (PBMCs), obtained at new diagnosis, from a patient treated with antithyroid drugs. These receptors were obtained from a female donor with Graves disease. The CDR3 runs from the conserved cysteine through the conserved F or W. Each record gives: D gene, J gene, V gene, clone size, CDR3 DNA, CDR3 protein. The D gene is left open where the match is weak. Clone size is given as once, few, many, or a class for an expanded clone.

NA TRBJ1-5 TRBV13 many TGTGCCAGCAGCTTAGATGGGTCCGAGCCCCAGCATTTT CASSLDGSEPQHF
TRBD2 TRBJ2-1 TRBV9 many TGTGCCAGCAGCGTAGTTGCGGGAGGTTCCTACAATGAGCAGTTCTTC CASSVVAGGSYNEQFF
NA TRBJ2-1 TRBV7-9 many TGTGCCAGCAGCCCACTGGCAAATGAGCAGTTCTTC CASSPLANEQFF
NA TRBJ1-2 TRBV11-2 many TGTGCCAGCAGCATCGGGACTAGCTATGGCTACACCTTC CASSIGTSYGYTF
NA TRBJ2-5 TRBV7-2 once TGTGCCAGCAGCTTAGCTTTCCCAGCGGACACAGGGACCCAGTACTTC CASSLAFPADTGTQYF
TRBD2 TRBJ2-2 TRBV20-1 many TGCAGTGCTAGAGATAGGCTAGCGGGAGGGAAGGCGCGGAGCGACACCGGGGAGCTGTTTTTT CSARDRLAGGKARSDTGELFF
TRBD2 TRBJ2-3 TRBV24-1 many TGTGCCACCAGTGATACTTCGACTAGCCCCTTCACAGATACGCAGTATTTT CATSDTSTSPFTDTQYF
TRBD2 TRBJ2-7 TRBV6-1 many TGTGCCAGCAGTGAAGCGGGCGGGAGGAGCTACGAGCAGTACTTC CASSEAGGRSYEQYF
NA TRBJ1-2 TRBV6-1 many TGTGCCAGCAGTGAAAGCGGGGCTAGAGGCTACACCTTC CASSESGARGYTF
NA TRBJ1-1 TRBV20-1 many TGCAGTGCTAGAGATCAAGCGACTGAAGCTTTCTTT CSARDQATEAFF